The 27 T cell receptor beta chains given below trace back to one sample, sequenced in a study of blood T cell repertoires in COVID-19. Sequenced by immunoSEQ multiplex PCR; TCRdb stores in-frame clones only, minus some. The top ten clones hold 3% to 4.5% of a sample with 260,000 or so clones, 80% to 90% of them seen once. Sequencing used PBMCs or T cells enriched from blood (not recorded which). These receptors were collected from a woman aged 40 to 55 who had been exposed to COVID-19.

This clone was seen more than once but under ten times. This chain connects TRBV12-3 or TRBV12-4 to TRBJ1-2; no reliable D call. The germline V and J ends were trimmed by 5 bases and 8 bases, with 12 bases remaining between them. The CDR3 totals 12 residues. This CDR3 reads CASSPGSRGYTF. The DNA of the CDR3 is TGTGCCAGCAGTCCCGGGTCCCGCGGCTACACCTTC.

The chain combines TRBV28 with TRBJ1-2; 10 positions match TRBD1. CDR1 and CDR2 from the germline V gene are MDHEN and SYDVKM. The length of the CDR3 is 17 residues. After removal of 6 bases from V and 1 base from J, the junction contained 11 bases not matched to a gene. The CDR3 spells CASSPTLRDRGNYGYTF. As DNA, the CDR3 is TGTGCCAGCAGCCCGACCCTTCGGGACAGGGGTAACTATGGCTACACCTTC.

V gene TRBV5-6 combines with J gene TRBJ2-4; TRBD2 matches at 11 bases. This CDR3 has 16 amino acids. Germline CDR1 and CDR2: SGHDT and YYEEEE. V shed 0 bases, J shed 7 bases, and the junction held 6 bases outside the gene matches. CDR3 DNA sequence: TGTGCCAGCAGCTTGGTTAGCGGGGGGGCTTCCAACATTCAGTACTTC. This encodes CASSLVSGGASNIQYF.

This clone came up a few times. The chain employs TRBV10-1 and TRBJ1-2; no firm D call. Trimming took 8 bases from V and 5 from J, leaving 21 bases between them. CDR3 length: 15 amino acids. In germline, CDR1 is WNHNN, CDR2 SYGVQD (reference sequence). The CDR3 loop is CASSVQDKYKYGYTF. CDR3 nucleotides: TGCGCCAGCTCCGTACAAGACAAGTACAAGTATGGCTACACCTTC.

This clone was seen once. J is TRBJ2-5 and V is TRBV19; 8 bases align to TRBD1. The CDR3 consists of 14 residues. The V gene end was trimmed by 4 bases and the J gene end by 5 bases; junction bases not matched to a gene: 6. Germline V gives CDR1 LNHDA, CDR2 SQIVND (reference sequence). The CDR3 nucleotides are TGTGCCAGTAGTACAGGACAGGGTATGGAGACCCAGTACTTC. Translated, it gives CASSTGQGMETQYF.

The chain has TRBV3-1 (or the pseudogene TRBV3-2) and TRBJ1-1; D remains unclear. The CDR3 is 15 residues long. Trimming shortened V by 2 bases and J by 1 base, and 11 bases separated the two germline ends. Germline V lookup: CDR1 LGHDT, CDR2 YNNKEL (reference sequence). The CDR3 DNA reads TGTGCCAGCAGCCAACACGAAAGGAGGAACACTGAAGCTTTCTTT. It encodes CASSQHERRNTEAFF.

This sequence joins TRBV28 and TRBJ1-2; no clear D gene. Looked up from germline, CDR1 is MDHEN and CDR2 is SYDVKM. This CDR3 is built from 15 residues. Trimming removed 6 bases from V and 0 bases from J, with 14 bases in between. CDR3 in amino acids: CASSPSPGSNYGYTF. Here the CDR3 DNA reads TGTGCCAGCAGCCCCTCCCCAGGCTCTAACTATGGCTACACCTTC.

The J gene is TRBJ2-1, the V gene TRBV15; 8 nucleotides align to TRBD1. Germline values: CDR1 LNHNV, CDR2 YYDKDF (reference sequence). V lost 2 bases and J lost 1; bases outside the gene matches: 4. The CDR3 covers 16 residues. CDR3 protein: CATSRRTGSSYNEQFF. As DNA, the CDR3 is TGTGCCACCAGCAGAAGGACAGGGAGTTCCTACAATGAGCAGTTCTTC.

This clone was counted only a few times. Other DNA sequences of this sample code for an identical CDR3. The chain is built from TRBV6-1 and TRBJ1-5; D unclear. The CDR3 is 15 amino acids. V was pared by 2 bases and J by 4 bases, with 12 bases between. CDR1 and CDR2 (germline): MNHNS, SASEGT. This chain's CDR3 is CASSEWRGLNQPQHF. As DNA, the CDR3 is TGTGCCAGCAGTGAATGGCGGGGATTGAATCAGCCCCAGCATTTT.

The chain joins TRBV7-6 to TRBJ1-4; D is undetermined. Germline-derived CDR1 and CDR2 are SGHVS and FNYEAQ. CDR3 length equals 14 residues. V lost 7 bases and J lost 7, with 16 bases in between. As DNA, the CDR3 is TGTGCCAGCACCCCACAGATGGTCCCTGAAAAACTGTTTTTT. Encoded protein: CASTPQMVPEKLFF.

This chain uses TRBV25-1 with TRBJ2-5; TRBD2 might be the D (6 bases). There are 18 residues in the CDR3. Germline CDR1 MGHDK, CDR2 SYGVNS. V was trimmed by 3 bases and J by 0 bases, leaving 20 bases between them. Written as DNA, the CDR3 is TGTGCCAGCAGTGATCCCCGGGGCGAGCGGACTAACCAAGAGACCCAGTACTTC. This codes for CASSDPRGERTNQETQYF. Supplemented by reference TRBV25-1 and TRBJ2-5, the full variable domain reads EADIYQTPRYLVIGTGKKITLECSQTMGHDKMYWYQQDPGMELHLIHYSYGVNSTEKGDLSSESTVSRIRTEHFPLTLESARPSHTSQYLCASSDPRGERTNQETQYFGPGTRLLVL.

This clone has just a few counts. The gene calls are TRBV6-4 and TRBJ1-5, with a tentative D call TRBD1 (5 bases). Trimming cost V 5 bases and J 11 bases, with 16 bases left between them. The CDR3 covers 13 residues. Germline V lookup: CDR1 MRHNA, CDR2 SNTAGT. CDR3: CASSQTVTTAQHF. The CDR3 coding sequence is TGTGCCAGCAGTCAGACAGTGACCACGGCCCAGCATTTT.

This clone came up a few times. V usage is TRBV7-2 and J usage is TRBJ2-7; the match to TRBD1 covers 7 bases. The V gene end was trimmed by 5 bases and the J gene end by 6 bases; junction bases not matched to a gene: 10. Germline CDR1 SGHTA, CDR2 FQGNSA. This CDR3 has 14 amino acids. CDR3 sequence reads: CASSLYRGRFEQYF. CDR3 sequence (DNA): TGTGCCAGCAGCCTATACAGGGGCCGGTTCGAGCAGTACTTC.

This sequence joins TRBV11-2 and TRBJ2-7, with 10 bases aligning to TRBD2. Germline-derived CDR1 and CDR2 are SGHAT and FQNNGV. The CDR3 is 14 residues long. J was trimmed by 5 bases and V by 4 bases; bases with no gene match: 5. The CDR3 region is CASSWGTSAHEQYF. The CDR3 DNA sequence: TGTGCCAGCAGCTGGGGGACTAGCGCTCACGAGCAGTACTTC.

V is TRBV5-6 and J is TRBJ2-3, with TRBD2 matching 7 bases. Germline lookup yields CDR1 SGHDT and CDR2 YYEEEE. This CDR3 has 15 residues. J was trimmed by 3 bases and V by 0 bases; bases with no gene match: 4. The CDR3 sequence is CASSLVRGGTDTQYF. CDR3 bases: TGTGCCAGCAGCTTGGTTCGCGGGGGAACAGATACGCAGTATTTT.

The chain links TRBV18 to TRBJ2-5, with TRBD2 as a possible D gene (5 bases). Germline assignment: CDR1 KGHSH and CDR2 LQKENI. V lost 4 bases and J 3 bases, leaving 12 bases between the germline ends. The CDR3 runs to 14 residues. CDR3 sequence: CASSRVGLKETQYF. As DNA, the CDR3 is TGTGCCAGCTCACGGGTAGGACTGAAAGAGACCCAGTACTTC. The whole variable domain, filled in from reference TRBV18 and TRBJ2-5, reads NAGVMQNPRHLVRRRGQEARLRCSPMKGHSHVYWYRQLPEEGLKFMVYLQKENIIDESGMPKERFSAEFPKEGPSILRIQQVVRGDSAAYFCASSRVGLKETQYFGPGTRLLVL.

V usage is TRBV10-3 and J usage is TRBJ1-4; no clear D gene. Between the trimmed V and J ends, which lost 2 bases and 9 bases, there was a span of 16 bases. The CDR3 is made up of 15 amino acids. Germline V gives CDR1 ENHRY, CDR2 SYGVKD. The CDR3 DNA sequence: TGTGCCATCAGTGAGGGCGGGGAGTCGACGAAAAAACTGTTTTTT. This encodes CAISEGGESTKKLFF.

The genes are TRBV19 and TRBJ2-1, with 7 bases that match TRBD2. Trimming cost V 1 base and J 7 bases; bases outside gene matches: 4. This CDR3 contains 14 residues. Germline CDR1 LNHDA, CDR2 SQIVND (reference sequence). This chain's CDR3 is CASSIATSSNEQFF. CDR3 DNA sequence: TGTGCCAGTAGTATAGCGACTAGCTCTAATGAGCAGTTCTTC.

The chain has TRBV19 and TRBJ2-3; 10 bases line up with TRBD1. There are 18 residues in the CDR3. CDR1 and CDR2 from the germline V gene are LNHDA and SQIVND (reference sequence). V was pared by 0 bases and J by 0 bases, with 6 bases of the junction left unmatched. The CDR3 spells CASSIDHRDRGSTDTQYF. The CDR3 DNA reads as TGTGCCAGTAGTATAGATCACCGGGACAGGGGAAGCACAGATACGCAGTATTTT.

V usage is TRBV6-5 and J usage is TRBJ2-1, with D possibly TRBD1 on 5 matching bases. V shed 5 bases and J shed 6 bases, with 8 bases lying between them. This CDR3 is 12 amino acids long. Germline V lookup: CDR1 MNHEY, CDR2 SVGAGI. As DNA, the CDR3 is TGTGCCAGCAGTCCCCAGGGCAATGAGCAGTTCTTC. Amino acid sequence: CASSPQGNEQFF.

This clone was observed a few times. CDR3 in amino acids: CASRRDLRGGATEAFF. DNA of the CDR3: TGTGCCAGCAGGCGTGACTTACGGGGGGGCGCCACTGAAGCTTTCTTT. The chain is built from TRBV4-2 and TRBJ1-1, with a tentative D call TRBD1 (6 bases). The CDR3 sequence is 16 residues long. Germline assignment: CDR1 LGHNA and CDR2 YNFKEQ. V lost 6 bases, J lost 4 bases, and 21 bases lay in between.

This clone was recorded only once. This chain uses TRBV25-1 with TRBJ1-1; weak D call: TRBD1 (6 bases). The germline gives CDR1 MGHDK, CDR2 SYGVNS. Trimming left V 6 bases short and J 2 bases short, with 13 bases between. The CDR3 contains 14 residues. The CDR3 DNA is TGTGCCAGCAGGCTCGGGACACCAAACACTGAAGCTTTCTTT. Its protein is CASRLGTPNTEAFF.

The rearrangement joins TRBV5-4 to TRBJ2-7; D unresolved. This CDR3 is 16 amino acids long. Germline CDR1 reads SGHNT; CDR2 reads YYREEE (reference sequence). Trimming cost V 0 bases and J 2 bases, with 15 bases left between them. CDR3 protein: CASSLDSSPSAYEQYF. The DNA for the CDR3 is TGTGCCAGCAGCTTGGACTCTTCCCCGTCCGCCTACGAGCAGTACTTC. Complete variable domain (other parts from reference TRBV5-4 and TRBJ2-7): ETGVTQSPTHLIKTRGQQVTLRCSSQSGHNTVSWYQQALGQGPQFIFQYYREEENGRGNFPPRFSGLQFPNYSSELNVNALELDDSALYLCASSLDSSPSAYEQYFGPGTRLTVT.

The rearrangement joins TRBV4-1 to TRBJ2-1, with D perhaps matching TRBD1 (7 bases). Trimming removed 2 bases from V and 8 bases from J, with 19 bases in between. The CDR3 is 16 residues long. Germline V gives CDR1 MGHRA, CDR2 YSYEKL. The CDR3 loop is CASSQRGVNRGDEQFF. CDR3 nucleotides: TGCGCCAGCAGCCAAAGGGGGGTTAACAGGGGAGATGAGCAGTTCTTC.

The chain recombines TRBV21-1 with TRBJ1-1. TRBV21-1 is listed as a pseudogene. The CDR3 loop spans 17 amino acids. The CDR3 sequence is CASWPGRGGSMNTEAFF. CDR3 bases: TGTGCCAGCTGGCCCGGACGGGGAGGATCCATGAACACTGAAGCTTTCTTT.

V usage is TRBV9 and J usage is TRBJ2-3, with TRBD1 matching over 8 bases. V lost 0 bases, J lost 2 bases, and 5 bases stayed unmatched. CDR1 and CDR2 (germline): SGDLS, YYNGEE. The CDR3 consists of 16 residues. The CDR3 reads CASSVAGTGSTDTQYF. Written as DNA, the CDR3 is TGTGCCAGCAGCGTAGCGGGGACAGGATCCACAGATACGCAGTATTTT. The variable domain in full, with the rest retrieved from reference TRBV9 and TRBJ2-3, is DSGVTQTPKHLITATGQRVTLRCSPRSGDLSVYWYQQSLDQGLQFLIQYYNGEERAKGNILERFSAQQFPDLHSELNLSSLELGDSALYFCASSVAGTGSTDTQYFGPGTRLTVL.

This clone was detected a few times. The chain combines TRBV27 with TRBJ2-7; D unclear. The V gene lost 5 bases and the J gene lost 3 bases, with 17 bases spanning the gap. Germline-derived CDR1 and CDR2 are MNHEY and SMNVEV (reference sequence). This CDR3 is 15 amino acids long. The CDR3 DNA is TGTGCCAGCAGTACGAGACGAAGAGGTCACTACGAGCAGTACTTC. Its translation is CASSTRRRGHYEQYF.